The T cell receptor (beta chain) described here comes from a study of CXCR3-negative and CXCR3-positive naive CD8 T cells (dated by TCRdb to the late 2010s). Regarding the research as a whole: In total, some 140 million TRB reads were obtained, which works out to roughly 1.5 +/- 0.3 million reads per library. Diversity and physicochemical repertoire analyses covered about a dozen donors pooled from two independent experiments. Naive subsets from a handful of donors and memory cells from 3 donors were included in the TRBV-TRBJ cluster analysis.

With regard to this clonotype: This receptor's antigen is unknown.

Each CD8+ T cell subset was flow-sorted in triplicate, and 250,000 to 350,000 cells per subset were placed directly into RLT lysis buffer. Naive CD8+ T cells were defined stringently as CD45RO-CCR7+CD27+CD95- to exclude memory contaminants. Peripheral blood mononuclear cells were isolated from buffy coats using standard density gradient centrifugation. A FACSAria III was used to flow-sort naive CD8+ T cells into CXCR3-negative and CXCR3-positive populations. An RNeasy Mini Kit was used to extract total RNA from the sorted cells. Sequenced using a NextSeq 550. The Human TCR Profiling Kit (MiLaboratory) was used to prepare UMI-labeled 5' RACE TRB cDNA libraries. The full amount of extracted RNA was used for cDNA synthesis, and the full amount of resulting cDNA was used for PCR amplification. Libraries were prepared in parallel using an identical number of PCR cycles. From the authors' description of their analysis: About 50,000 +/- 9,200 unique UMI-labeled TRB cDNA molecules per library were extracted with MIGEC and MiXCR, with at least two reads per UMI required. Each library averaged 40,000 +/- 10,000 functional in-frame TRB CDR3 nucleotide clonotypes without stop codons. Diversity metrics, including normalized Shannon-Wiener and Chao1, were computed in VDJtools after downsampling to 5000 UMI-labeled TRB molecules per sample. Clonotype-size-weighted physicochemical properties of the central five CDR3 residues (interaction energy, strength, volume and Kidera factor 4) were computed in VDJtools. Based on TCRdb reprocessing of the reads, there is one entry per CDR3 protein sequence, and DNA is missing. None of the V and J calls come from the authors' own analysis; TCRdb made them. This specimen's table enumerates about 46,000 distinct CDR3 sequences. The ten biggest clones cover about 2.5% of the sample.

Points the paper makes about the study in general: Both naive subsets had comparably high repertoire diversity, while memory CD8+ T cells had much lower repertoire diversity. Freshly isolated PBMCs were used for most assays because CXCR3 expression partially decreased after cryopreservation. Naive CXCR3-negative and CXCR3-positive cells from the same donor showed similar TRBV-TRBJ usage, whereas memory cells showed distinct patterns. Because surface CD5, which has been linked to self-reactivity in mice, was comparable between naive subsets, TCR interaction strength was also inferred from TRB CDR3 physicochemical properties. Compared with CXCR3-negative naive cells, CXCR3-positive naive cells had TRB CDR3s with higher hydrophobicity (lower Kidera factor 4), lower energy, and higher strength and volume indices.

The germline V gene provides CDR1 MNHEY and CDR2 SVGAGI. The CDR3 starts with the cysteine, ends with the phenylalanine, and has 11 residues. DNA is not on record. Sequencing was carried out using naive CXCR3- CD8+ T cells from blood. The cell subset or site label on this specimen signifies: CD45RO-CCR7+CD27+CD95- naive CD8+ T cells lacking CXCR3 (TNR3-). This sequence was found in a human donor in good health. Some clones in this sample may be carry-over from other donors' samples. The sequence joins TRBV6-5 to TRBJ2-1; TCRdb reports TRBD2, a call that lacks DNA to check it against. CDR3 reads: CASSYGGPQFF.